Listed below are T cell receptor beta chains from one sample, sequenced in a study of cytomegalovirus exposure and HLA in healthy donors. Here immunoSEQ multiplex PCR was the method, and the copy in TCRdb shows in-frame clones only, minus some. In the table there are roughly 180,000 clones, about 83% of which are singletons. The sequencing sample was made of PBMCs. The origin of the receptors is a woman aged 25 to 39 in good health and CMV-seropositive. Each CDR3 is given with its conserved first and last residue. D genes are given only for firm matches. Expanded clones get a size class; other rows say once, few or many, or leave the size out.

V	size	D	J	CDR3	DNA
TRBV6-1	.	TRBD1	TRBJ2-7	CASSEETGVYEQYF	TGTGCCAGCAGTGAAGAGACAGGGGTATACGAGCAGTACTTC
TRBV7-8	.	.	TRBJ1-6	CASSLGAGARSPLHF	TGTGCCAGCAGCTTAGGGGCAGGGGCTAGGTCACCCCTCCACTTT
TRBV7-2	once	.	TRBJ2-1	CASSLALGGEQFF	TGTGCCAGCAGCTTAGCGCTAGGAGGTGAGCAGTTCTTC
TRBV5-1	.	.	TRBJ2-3	CASSLNRDTDTQYF	TGCGCCAGCAGCTTGAACAGGGACACAGATACGCAGTATTTT
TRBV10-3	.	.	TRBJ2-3	CAISVQGTDTQYF	TGTGCCATCAGTGTGCAGGGGACAGATACGCAGTATTTT
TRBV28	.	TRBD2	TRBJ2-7	CASSSNLGGGYEQYF	TGTGCCAGCAGCTCCAACCTCGGGGGGGGGTACGAGCAGTACTTC
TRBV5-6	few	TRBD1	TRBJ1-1	CASSWDRHTEAFF	TGTGCCAGCAGCTGGGACAGGCACACTGAAGCTTTCTTT
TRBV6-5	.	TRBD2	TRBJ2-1	CASRFTSGGSLVEFF	TGTGCCAGCAGGTTCACTAGCGGGGGATCCTTGGTTGAATTCTTC
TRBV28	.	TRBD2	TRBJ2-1	CASSQAGAYNEQFF	TGTGCCAGCAGTCAAGCGGGAGCATACAATGAGCAGTTCTTC
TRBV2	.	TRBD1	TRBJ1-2	CASSDMQGGYGYTF	TGTGCCAGCAGTGATATGCAGGGGGGTTATGGCTACACCTTC
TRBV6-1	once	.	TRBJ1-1	CASIRGAWTEAFF	TGTGCCAGCATCCGGGGGGCATGGACTGAAGCTTTCTTT
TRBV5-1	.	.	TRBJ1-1	CASSSPTNTEAFF	TGCGCCAGCAGCTCGCCTACGAACACTGAAGCTTTCTTT
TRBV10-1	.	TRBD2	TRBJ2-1	CASSSGRRSYNEQFF	TGCGCCAGCAGTAGCGGGAGAAGGTCCTACAATGAGCAGTTCTTC
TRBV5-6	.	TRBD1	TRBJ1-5	CASSRYRGRVDQPQHF	TGTGCCAGCAGTCGATACAGGGGGCGCGTCGATCAGCCCCAGCATTTT
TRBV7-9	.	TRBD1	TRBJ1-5	CASSHASTIRQGDQPQHF	TGTGCCAGCAGCCACGCCTCGACAATAAGACAGGGGGATCAGCCCCAGCATTTT
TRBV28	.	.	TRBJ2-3	CAIRGDFADTQYF	TGTGCCATCAGGGGGGACTTCGCAGATACGCAGTATTTT
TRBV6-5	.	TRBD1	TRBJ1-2	CASTSGTADGYTF	TGTGCCAGCACCTCCGGGACAGCGGATGGCTACACCTTC
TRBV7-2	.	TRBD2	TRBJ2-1	CASSYLFSGGRISYNEQFF	TGTGCCAGCAGCTACCTATTTAGCGGGGGCCGAATTTCCTACAATGAGCAGTTCTTC
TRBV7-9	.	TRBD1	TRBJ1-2	CASSSPQDRAMGYTF	TGTGCCAGCAGCTCGCCTCAGGACAGGGCTATGGGCTACACCTTC
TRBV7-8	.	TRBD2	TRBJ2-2	CASSLRTSGGAPGELFF	TGTGCCAGCAGCCTTCGAACTAGCGGGGGGGCCCCCGGGGAGCTGTTTTTT
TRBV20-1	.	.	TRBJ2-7	CSAPHYEQYF	TGCAGTGCCCCCCACTACGAGCAGTACTTC